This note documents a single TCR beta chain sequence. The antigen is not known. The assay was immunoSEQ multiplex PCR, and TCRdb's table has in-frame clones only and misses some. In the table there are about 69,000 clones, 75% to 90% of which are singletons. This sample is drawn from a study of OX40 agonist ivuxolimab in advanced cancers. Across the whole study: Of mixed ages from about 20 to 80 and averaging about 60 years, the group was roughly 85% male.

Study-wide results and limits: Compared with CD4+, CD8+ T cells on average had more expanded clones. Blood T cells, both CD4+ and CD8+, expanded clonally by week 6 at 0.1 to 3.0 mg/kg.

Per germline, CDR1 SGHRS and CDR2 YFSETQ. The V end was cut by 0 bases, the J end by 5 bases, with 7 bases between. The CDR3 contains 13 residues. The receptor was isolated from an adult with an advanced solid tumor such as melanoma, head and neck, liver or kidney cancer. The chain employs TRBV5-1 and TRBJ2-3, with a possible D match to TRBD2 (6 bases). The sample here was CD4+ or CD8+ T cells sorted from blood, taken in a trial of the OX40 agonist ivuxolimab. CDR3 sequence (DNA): TGCGCCAGCAGCTTGGTGGAGGGAGATACGCAGTATTTT. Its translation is CASSLVEGDTQYF. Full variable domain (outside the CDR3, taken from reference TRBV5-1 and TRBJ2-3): KAGVTQTPRYLIKTRGQQVTLSCSPISGHRSVSWYQQTPGQGLQFLFEYFSETQRNKGNFPGRFSGRQFSNSRSEMNVSTLELGDSALYLCASSLVEGDTQYFGPGTRLTVL.